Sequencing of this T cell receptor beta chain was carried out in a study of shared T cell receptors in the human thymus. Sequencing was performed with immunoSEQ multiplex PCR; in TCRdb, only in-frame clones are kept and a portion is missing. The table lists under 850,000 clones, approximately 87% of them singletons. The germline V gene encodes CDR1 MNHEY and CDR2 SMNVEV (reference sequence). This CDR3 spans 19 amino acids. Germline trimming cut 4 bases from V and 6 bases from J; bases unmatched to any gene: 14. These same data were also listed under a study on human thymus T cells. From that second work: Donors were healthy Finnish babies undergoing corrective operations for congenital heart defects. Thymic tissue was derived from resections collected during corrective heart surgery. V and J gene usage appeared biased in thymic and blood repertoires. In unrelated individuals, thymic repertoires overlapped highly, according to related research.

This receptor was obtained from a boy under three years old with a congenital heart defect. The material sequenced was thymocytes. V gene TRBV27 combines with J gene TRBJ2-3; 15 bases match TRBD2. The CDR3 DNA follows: TGTGCCAGCAGTTCGGAGAGGGGACTAGCGGGAGGAGGGTTGGATACGCAGTATTTT. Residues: CASSSERGLAGGGLDTQYF.